The rows below give T cell receptor beta chains drawn from one sample of a study of cytomegalovirus exposure and HLA in healthy donors. TCRdb's table, derived via immunoSEQ multiplex PCR, lists solely in-frame clones and lacks some. In the table there are over 150,000 clones, roughly 79% of which are singletons. Sequences were obtained from PBMCs. These receptors originate from a man between 18 and 29 years old in good health and CMV-seronegative. The CDR3 runs from the conserved cysteine through the conserved F or W. The D gene is left open where the match is weak. Size is stated for part of the rows, as once, few or many counts, or as a class when the clone is expanded.

TRBJ2-2,TRBV6-5,once,TRBD1,TGTGCCACCAGACAGGGAAGTGTCGGGGAGCTGTTTTTT,CATRQGSVGELFF
TRBJ1-5,TRBV28,.,TRBD1,TGTGCCAGCAAATCCCGAGACGTGCAGGGGGTGAATCAGCCCCAGCATTTT,CASKSRDVQGVNQPQHF
TRBJ2-2,TRBV19,.,TRBD1,TGTGCCAGTAGGGCGACGACAGGGGGCATCGCCGGGGAGCTGTTTTTT,CASRATTGGIAGELFF
TRBJ2-2,TRBV7-3,.,.,TGTGCCAGCAGCTCAGGACTGGACGGGGAGCTGTTTTTT,CASSSGLDGELFF
TRBJ2-1,TRBV7-6,.,TRBD1,TGTGCCAGCGGGTTAGGGACAGGTAGCCACAATGAGCAGTTCTTC,CASGLGTGSHNEQFF
TRBJ1-1,TRBV4-2,.,.,TGTGCCAGCAGCCAATTCTTGAACACTGAAGCTTTCTTT,CASSQFLNTEAFF
TRBJ1-3,TRBV6-5,.,.,TGTGCCAGCAGCCGTGGGGGGGGAGGAAACACCATATATTTT,CASSRGGGGNTIYF
TRBJ1-1,TRBV30,.,.,TGTGCCTGGCAAAAGACAGGAGACACTGAAGCTTTCTTT,CAWQKTGDTEAFF
TRBJ2-3,TRBV2,.,TRBD1,TGTGCCAGCAGGCGGACAGGGGGGGATACGCAGTATTTT,CASRRTGGDTQYF
TRBJ2-7,TRBV7-9,.,.,TGTGCCAGCAGCTTATTTGGGGGCGGAGACGAGCAGTACTTC,CASSLFGGGDEQYF
TRBJ1-1,TRBV6-1,.,TRBD1,TGTGCCAGCAGTGTACCGGGACAGGGGAGGACTGAAGCTTTCTTT,CASSVPGQGRTEAFF
TRBJ1-1,TRBV6-5,.,.,TGTGCCAGCAGTCAACAGGGGAACACTGAAGCTTTCTTT,CASSQQGNTEAFF
TRBJ1-5,TRBV19,.,TRBD1,TGTGCCAGTAGTAATGGGGCAGGGGGTAATCAGCCCCAGCATTTT,CASSNGAGGNQPQHF
TRBJ2-3,TRBV7-2,few,TRBD2,TGTGCCAGCAGCTTAGTGGGACTAGCGGGGGCGATCATGGATACGCAGTATTTT,CASSLVGLAGAIMDTQYF
TRBJ1-4,TRBV30,.,TRBD1,TGTGCCTCGAGCCCATGGACAGGGGCGGTACAAAAACTGTTTTTT,CASSPWTGAVQKLFF
TRBJ1-4,TRBV7-9,.,.,TGTGCCAGCAGCTTAGCTGACAGAGGGGGTGAAAAACTGTTTTTT,CASSLADRGGEKLFF
TRBJ1-1,TRBV11-2,.,.,TGTGCCAGCAGCCTTGGAGTCCGGACACGGCAGAACACTGAAGCTTTCTTT,CASSLGVRTRQNTEAFF
TRBJ2-1,TRBV21-1,.,.,TGTGCCAGCAGCAACTCCGCCGGGACAGGGGTCATGGGCAATGAGCAGTTCTTC,CASSNSAGTGVMGNEQFF
TRBJ1-1,TRBV5-1,.,.,TGCGCCAGCAGCCTACCCGGGGGATTCACTGAAGCTTTCTTT,CASSLPGGFTEAFF
TRBJ1-5,TRBV6-6,.,.,TGTGCCAGCAGGCGTGAATATCAGCCCCAGCATTTT,CASRREYQPQHF
TRBJ2-5,TRBV4-2,once,TRBD2,TGTGCCAGCAACCCATGGGCTAGCGGGTCACCCGAGACCCAGTACTTC,CASNPWASGSPETQYF
TRBJ1-3,TRBV28,.,TRBD1,TGTGCCAGCAGTTCTCCAGGGGGCTCTGGAAACACCATATATTTT,CASSSPGGSGNTIYF
TRBJ2-2,TRBV6-4,.,TRBD1,TGTGCCAGCAGTTCCGGGACAGGGGGCATCACCGGGGAGCTGTTTTTT,CASSSGTGGITGELFF
TRBJ1-1,TRBV19,.,TRBD1,TGTGCCAGTAGTAAAAGACAGGGGAACACTGAAGCTTTCTTT,CASSKRQGNTEAFF
TRBJ1-4,TRBV4-3,.,.,TGCGCCAGCAGCCAAGTCCCGGGCGCCTACAGGGTTGGAGAAAAACTGTTTTTT,CASSQVPGAYRVGEKLFF
TRBJ1-3,TRBV4-1,.,.,TGCGCCAGCAGCCAAGATCTCTCCGGAAACACCATATATTTT,CASSQDLSGNTIYF
TRBJ2-3,TRBV28,.,TRBD1,TGTGCCAGCAGCCCGACAGGGGCCCCGGGTACGCAGTATTTT,CASSPTGAPGTQYF
TRBJ2-6,TRBV5-4,.,TRBD1,TGTGCCAGCAGCATTCGGACAGGGAGCTCTGGGGCCAACGTCCTGACTTTC,CASSIRTGSSGANVLTF
TRBJ1-1,TRBV19,.,TRBD1,TGTGCCAGTAGCCCGGGACAGGGACGAGGCACTGAAGCTTTCTTT,CASSPGQGRGTEAFF
TRBJ1-1,TRBV5-4,.,.,TGTGCCAGCAGCCGAAACACAGGGTCCACTGAAGCTTTCTTT,CASSRNTGSTEAFF
TRBJ2-4,TRBV6-1,.,.,TGTGCCAGCAGTGTCCGGGACACCAGATCATTAGCCAAAAACATTCAGTACTTC,CASSVRDTRSLAKNIQYF
TRBJ2-1,TRBV6-6,.,.,TGTGCCAGCAGTGGCGGGGGCCGGGGCAATGAGCAGTTCTTC,CASSGGGRGNEQFF
TRBJ2-5,TRBV5-1,.,TRBD2,TGCGCCAGCAGCTTGGCCCCAGCGGGGGGGCCCCTGGGTGAGACCCAGTACTTC,CASSLAPAGGPLGETQYF